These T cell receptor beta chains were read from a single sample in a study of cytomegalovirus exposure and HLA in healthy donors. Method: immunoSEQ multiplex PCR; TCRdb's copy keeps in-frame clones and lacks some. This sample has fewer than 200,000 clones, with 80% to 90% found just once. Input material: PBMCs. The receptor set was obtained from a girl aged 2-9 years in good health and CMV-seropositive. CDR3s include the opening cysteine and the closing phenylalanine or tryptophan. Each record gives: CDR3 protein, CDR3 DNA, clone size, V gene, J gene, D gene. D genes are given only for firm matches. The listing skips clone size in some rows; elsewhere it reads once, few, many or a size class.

cdr3_aa: CASRDVWGQESRGYTF
cdr3_nt: TGTGCCAGCAGGGATGTATGGGGACAGGAGTCGAGGGGCTACACCTTC
clone_size: -
v_call: TRBV5-6
j_call: TRBJ1-2
d_call: TRBD1

cdr3_aa: CASSYSNPGNIQYF
cdr3_nt: TGTGCCAGCAGTTACTCGAATCCCGGGAACATTCAGTACTTC
clone_size: few
v_call: TRBV6-7
j_call: TRBJ2-4
d_call: -

cdr3_aa: CASRRDGETQYF
cdr3_nt: TGTGCCAGCAGGCGGGACGGAGAGACCCAGTACTTC
clone_size: once
v_call: TRBV7-6
j_call: TRBJ2-5
d_call: -

cdr3_aa: CASSLVGGSSFYEQYF
cdr3_nt: TGCGCCAGCAGCTTGGTTGGGGGGTCTTCCTTCTACGAGCAGTACTTC
clone_size: -
v_call: TRBV5-1
j_call: TRBJ2-7
d_call: -

cdr3_aa: CASSDSIPGGDRVPYEQYF
cdr3_nt: TGTGCCAGCAGCGATAGTATCCCCGGTGGGGACAGGGTCCCCTACGAGCAGTACTTC
clone_size: -
v_call: TRBV14
j_call: TRBJ2-7
d_call: TRBD1

cdr3_aa: CASSASPSGTYNEQFF
cdr3_nt: TGTGCCAGCAGTGCCTCGCCGAGCGGTACATACAATGAGCAGTTCTTC
clone_size: -
v_call: TRBV6-4
j_call: TRBJ2-1
d_call: -

cdr3_aa: CASRDQVSYEQYF
cdr3_nt: TGTGCCAGCAGGGATCAGGTCTCCTACGAGCAGTACTTC
clone_size: -
v_call: TRBV21-1
j_call: TRBJ2-7
d_call: -

cdr3_aa: CSAGAPQHF
cdr3_nt: TGCAGTGCTGGGGCACCCCAGCATTTT
clone_size: -
v_call: TRBV20-1
j_call: TRBJ1-5
d_call: -

cdr3_aa: CASSQEGLAVADTQYF
cdr3_nt: TGCGCCAGCAGCCAAGAAGGTCTCGCGGTCGCAGATACGCAGTATTTT
clone_size: -
v_call: TRBV4-1
j_call: TRBJ2-3
d_call: -

cdr3_aa: CASGTDKSYEQYF
cdr3_nt: TGTGCCAGTGGGACAGATAAATCCTACGAGCAGTACTTC
clone_size: -
v_call: TRBV19
j_call: TRBJ2-7
d_call: TRBD1

cdr3_aa: CASSSPSGPYNEQFF
cdr3_nt: TGTGCCAGCAGCTCCCCTAGCGGACCTTACAATGAGCAGTTCTTC
clone_size: -
v_call: TRBV11-1
j_call: TRBJ2-1
d_call: TRBD2

cdr3_aa: CASSLGTGLNYGYTF
cdr3_nt: TGTGCCAGCAGTCTTGGGACAGGCCTCAACTATGGCTACACCTTC
clone_size: -
v_call: TRBV28
j_call: TRBJ1-2
d_call: TRBD1

cdr3_aa: CASRQSSRGEPKNIQYF
cdr3_nt: TGTGCAAGTCGCCAAAGTTCACGGGGGGAGCCCAAAAACATTCAGTACTTC
clone_size: -
v_call: TRBV12-2
j_call: TRBJ2-4
d_call: -

cdr3_aa: CASSWAGEDTQYF
cdr3_nt: TGCGCCAGCAGCTGGGCGGGGGAGGATACGCAGTATTTT
clone_size: -
v_call: TRBV5-1
j_call: TRBJ2-3
d_call: TRBD2

cdr3_aa: CASSFPDISNQPQHF
cdr3_nt: TGTGCCAGCAGTTTCCCGGACATATCGAATCAGCCCCAGCATTTT
clone_size: -
v_call: TRBV28
j_call: TRBJ1-5
d_call: -

cdr3_aa: CASSQGLLYEQYF
cdr3_nt: TGTGCCAGCAGCCAAGGACTACTCTACGAGCAGTACTTC
clone_size: -
v_call: TRBV14
j_call: TRBJ2-7
d_call: -

cdr3_aa: CGPGTSRLAGSYEQYF
cdr3_nt: TGTGGTCCCGGGACGAGCAGACTAGCGGGCTCCTACGAGCAGTACTTC
clone_size: -
v_call: TRBV12-5
j_call: TRBJ2-7
d_call: TRBD2

cdr3_aa: CASSPPLGQSPMNTEAFF
cdr3_nt: TGTGCCAGCTCACCACCCCTTGGACAGTCGCCTATGAACACTGAAGCTTTCTTT
clone_size: -
v_call: TRBV18
j_call: TRBJ1-1
d_call: -

cdr3_aa: CAWSPRTGANQPQHF
cdr3_nt: TGTGCCTGGAGTCCCAGGACAGGGGCCAATCAGCCCCAGCATTTT
clone_size: -
v_call: TRBV30
j_call: TRBJ1-5
d_call: TRBD1

cdr3_aa: CASSLDRVGQPQHF
cdr3_nt: TGTGCCAGCAGCTTAGACAGGGTAGGTCAGCCCCAGCATTTT
clone_size: -
v_call: TRBV11-2
j_call: TRBJ1-5
d_call: -

cdr3_aa: CASSLVAGGLGDTQYF
cdr3_nt: TGTGCCAGCAGCTTAGTGGCGGGGGGCTTGGGGGATACGCAGTATTTT
clone_size: -
v_call: TRBV7-7
j_call: TRBJ2-3
d_call: TRBD2

cdr3_aa: CASSAQLSGANVLTF
cdr3_nt: TGTGCCAGCAGCGCTCAACTCTCTGGGGCCAACGTCCTGACTTTC
clone_size: -
v_call: TRBV9
j_call: TRBJ2-6
d_call: -

cdr3_aa: CASSLIGASGNTIYF
cdr3_nt: TGTGCCAGCAGCCTCATCGGAGCCTCTGGAAACACCATATATTTT
clone_size: -
v_call: TRBV9
j_call: TRBJ1-3
d_call: -

cdr3_aa: CATRLLGGWEKLFF
cdr3_nt: TGTGCCACCCGATTGCTCGGGGGTTGGGAAAAACTGTTTTTT
clone_size: -
v_call: TRBV6-1
j_call: TRBJ1-4
d_call: -

cdr3_aa: CASSATGEPHQPQHF
cdr3_nt: TGTGCCAGCAGTGCCACGGGGGAGCCCCATCAGCCCCAGCATTTT
clone_size: -
v_call: TRBV6-4
j_call: TRBJ1-5
d_call: -

cdr3_aa: CASSPGGRIGDTEAFF
cdr3_nt: TGTGCCAGCTCACCCGGTGGGAGGATAGGGGACACTGAAGCTTTCTTT
clone_size: -
v_call: TRBV18
j_call: TRBJ1-1
d_call: -

cdr3_aa: CASRRASTDTQYF
cdr3_nt: TGTGCCAGCAGGCGGGCTAGCACAGATACGCAGTATTTT
clone_size: -
v_call: TRBV2
j_call: TRBJ2-3
d_call: -

cdr3_aa: CASVATGSHSPLHF
cdr3_nt: TGTGCCAGTGTTGCAACCGGGTCCCATTCACCCCTCCACTTT
clone_size: -
v_call: TRBV28
j_call: TRBJ1-6
d_call: -

cdr3_aa: CASSLYRGHEKLFF
cdr3_nt: TGTGCCAGCAGCTTATACAGGGGGCATGAAAAACTGTTTTTT
clone_size: -
v_call: TRBV11-1
j_call: TRBJ1-4
d_call: TRBD1

cdr3_aa: CASSQEQWRGYTF
cdr3_nt: TGTGCCAGCAGCCAAGAGCAATGGAGGGGCTACACCTTC
clone_size: -
v_call: TRBV4-2
j_call: TRBJ1-2
d_call: -

cdr3_aa: CASSPPGGQPQHF
cdr3_nt: TGTGCCAGCTCACCGCCAGGGGGTCAGCCCCAGCATTTT
clone_size: -
v_call: TRBV18
j_call: TRBJ1-5
d_call: TRBD1

cdr3_aa: CASSFLAGAIDTQYF
cdr3_nt: TGCGCCAGCAGCTTTCTAGCGGGAGCGATAGATACGCAGTATTTT
clone_size: -
v_call: TRBV4-1
j_call: TRBJ2-3
d_call: TRBD2

cdr3_aa: CATSRGNTEAFF
cdr3_nt: TGTGCCACATCTAGGGGGAACACTGAAGCTTTCTTT
clone_size: once
v_call: TRBV28
j_call: TRBJ1-1
d_call: -

cdr3_aa: CASSGLSGLQPQHF
cdr3_nt: TGTGCCAGCAGTGGACTATCGGGGCTTCAGCCCCAGCATTTT
clone_size: -
v_call: TRBV6-5
j_call: TRBJ1-5
d_call: -

cdr3_aa: CASSQPQPPRELWNGYTF
cdr3_nt: TGCGCCAGCAGCCAACCCCAACCCCCCAGGGAATTGTGGAATGGCTACACCTTC
clone_size: -
v_call: TRBV4-1
j_call: TRBJ1-2
d_call: -

cdr3_aa: CASSHSGGPMDTQYF
cdr3_nt: TGCGCCAGCAGCCACAGCGGGGGGCCGATGGATACGCAGTATTTT
clone_size: -
v_call: TRBV4-1
j_call: TRBJ2-3
d_call: TRBD2

cdr3_aa: CSVYPTTFIRDDYGYTF
cdr3_nt: TGCAGCGTTTATCCAACAACCTTTATCCGGGATGACTATGGCTACACCTTC
clone_size: -
v_call: TRBV29-1
j_call: TRBJ1-2
d_call: -

cdr3_aa: CASNLYRGNTEAFF
cdr3_nt: TGTGCCAGCAACCTCTACAGGGGGAACACTGAAGCTTTCTTT
clone_size: -
v_call: TRBV6-1
j_call: TRBJ1-1
d_call: TRBD1

cdr3_aa: CASSPQTGFYGYTF
cdr3_nt: TGCGCCAGCAGCCCACAGACAGGGTTTTATGGCTACACCTTC
clone_size: -
v_call: TRBV4-1
j_call: TRBJ1-2
d_call: TRBD1

cdr3_aa: CASSLDRGHGYTF
cdr3_nt: TGCGCCAGCAGCTTGGACAGGGGGCATGGCTACACCTTC
clone_size: -
v_call: TRBV5-1
j_call: TRBJ1-2
d_call: TRBD1

cdr3_aa: CASSFPRRGRGGYTF
cdr3_nt: TGTGCCAGCAGCTTCCCCCGGCGGGGGCGAGGCGGCTACACCTTC
clone_size: -
v_call: TRBV5-6
j_call: TRBJ1-2
d_call: -

cdr3_aa: CASRTTGGLTDTQYF
cdr3_nt: TGTGCCAGCCGAACCACGGGAGGGCTCACAGATACGCAGTATTTT
clone_size: -
v_call: TRBV2
j_call: TRBJ2-3
d_call: TRBD2

cdr3_aa: CATSVGDSYEQYF
cdr3_nt: TGCGCCACCTCGGTAGGGGATTCCTACGAGCAGTACTTC
clone_size: few
v_call: TRBV5-1
j_call: TRBJ2-7
d_call: -

cdr3_aa: CASSLSVRGTEAFF
cdr3_nt: TGTGCCAGCAGTTTATCGGTCAGGGGCACTGAAGCTTTCTTT
clone_size: few
v_call: TRBV28
j_call: TRBJ1-1
d_call: -

cdr3_aa: CASSFSQPLAGVFNEQFF
cdr3_nt: TGTGCCAGCAGCTTCTCCCAACCACTAGCGGGAGTCTTCAATGAGCAGTTCTTC
clone_size: few
v_call: TRBV13
j_call: TRBJ2-1
d_call: TRBD2

cdr3_aa: CASSLQGGGTEAFF
cdr3_nt: TGCGCCAGCAGCCTACAGGGGGGAGGCACTGAAGCTTTCTTT
clone_size: -
v_call: TRBV5-1
j_call: TRBJ1-1
d_call: TRBD1

cdr3_aa: CASSRRGGLGYGYTF
cdr3_nt: TGTGCCAGCAGCCGTCGAGGAGGACTCGGGTATGGCTACACCTTC
clone_size: -
v_call: TRBV14
j_call: TRBJ1-2
d_call: -

cdr3_aa: CASSPTGGGQPQHF
cdr3_nt: TGTGCCAGTAGTCCGACAGGGGGGGGTCAGCCCCAGCATTTT
clone_size: -
v_call: TRBV19
j_call: TRBJ1-5
d_call: TRBD1

cdr3_aa: CATSRGTRGTGELFF
cdr3_nt: TGTGCCACCAGCAGAGGAACCCGGGGGACCGGGGAGCTGTTTTTT
clone_size: once
v_call: TRBV15
j_call: TRBJ2-2
d_call: -

cdr3_aa: CASSVADSGNYGYTF
cdr3_nt: TGTGCCAGCAGCGTAGCCGACTCGGGGAACTATGGCTACACCTTC
clone_size: -
v_call: TRBV9
j_call: TRBJ1-2
d_call: -